This T cell receptor beta chain comes out of a study of T cell changes during pregnancy in multiple sclerosis. The assay was immunoSEQ multiplex PCR, and TCRdb's table has in-frame clones only and misses some. The sample lists around 92,000 clones, over 85% occurring once. This CDR3 contains 16 residues. Unmatched junction bases numbered 7, after V lost 1 base and J lost 7 bases. Germline V gene data show CDR1 as MGHRA and CDR2 as YSYEKL. V and J are TRBV4-1 and TRBJ2-5, with 12 positions matching TRBD2. This clonotype was sampled from a female donor with multiple sclerosis, enrolled in a pregnancy study. This specimen was peripheral blood, taken in the first trimester of pregnancy. The CDR3, as DNA: TGCGCCAGCAGCCAAGTGCCTAGCGGGGGGGCGGCGACCCAGTACTTC. It is translated as CASSQVPSGGAATQYF.